This is a list of T cell receptor beta chains from one sample in a study of blood T cell repertoires in COVID-19. Here immunoSEQ multiplex PCR was the method, and the copy in TCRdb shows in-frame clones only, minus some. The sample has some 50,000 clones, approximately 85% seen once. Material for sequencing was peripheral blood. Every receptor here comes from a man between 40 and 49 years old with acute or convalescent COVID-19. The CDR3 runs from the conserved cysteine through the conserved F or W. Each record gives: D gene, clone size, V gene, J gene, CDR3 DNA, CDR3 protein. A D gene is named only where the DNA matches it firmly. The size entry is marked missing in some rows and otherwise reads once, few, many or a size class.

D gene: NA
clone size: once
V gene: TRBV24-1
J gene: TRBJ2-6
CDR3 DNA: TGTGCCACCAGTGACTCCGACACCGGGGCCAACGTCCTGACTTTC
CDR3 protein: CATSDSDTGANVLTF

D gene: NA
clone size: NA
V gene: TRBV3-1/TRBV3-2
J gene: TRBJ2-2
CDR3 DNA: TGTGCCAGCAGCCAAAGGGGGACCGGGGAGCTGTTTTTT
CDR3 protein: CASSQRGTGELFF

D gene: NA
clone size: NA
V gene: TRBV7-2
J gene: TRBJ1-1
CDR3 DNA: TGTGCCACCTCCCTCCAGGAGAACACTGAAGCTTTCTTT
CDR3 protein: CATSLQENTEAFF

D gene: NA
clone size: NA
V gene: TRBV9
J gene: TRBJ2-5
CDR3 DNA: TGTGCCAGCGCCGTAATACCCCAGGAGACCCAGTACTTC
CDR3 protein: CASAVIPQETQYF

D gene: TRBD1
clone size: few
V gene: TRBV4-3
J gene: TRBJ2-1
CDR3 DNA: TGCGCCAGCAGCCATAGGGCAGGGGGATATTATGAGCAGTTCTTC
CDR3 protein: CASSHRAGGYYEQFF

D gene: TRBD2
clone size: NA
V gene: TRBV5-6
J gene: TRBJ2-7
CDR3 DNA: TGTGCCAGCAGCTCTACGGGGGGGCCGACCGAGCAGTACTTC
CDR3 protein: CASSSTGGPTEQYF

D gene: NA
clone size: NA
V gene: TRBV10-2
J gene: TRBJ1-2
CDR3 DNA: TGCGCCAGCAGTGACCGAGGGCACTATGGCTACACCTTC
CDR3 protein: CASSDRGHYGYTF

D gene: NA
clone size: NA
V gene: TRBV4-1
J gene: TRBJ2-5
CDR3 DNA: TGCGCCAGCAGCCAAGAGATGACTAGAAGGTTTGCCCAGTACTTC
CDR3 protein: CASSQEMTRRFAQYF

D gene: TRBD1
clone size: NA
V gene: TRBV4-1
J gene: TRBJ1-4
CDR3 DNA: TGCGCCAGCAGCGTCCGACAGGGGAACTTTAATGAAAAACTGTTTTTT
CDR3 protein: CASSVRQGNFNEKLFF

D gene: NA
clone size: once
V gene: TRBV19
J gene: TRBJ1-3
CDR3 DNA: TGTGCCAGTAGTATAGAGGGCCCAGGGGCCGGCGCCACCATATATTTT
CDR3 protein: CASSIEGPGAGATIYF

D gene: NA
clone size: NA
V gene: TRBV24-1
J gene: TRBJ2-5
CDR3 DNA: TGTGCCACCTCCCGACGCGGGGTGGAGACCCAGTACTTC
CDR3 protein: CATSRRGVETQYF

D gene: NA
clone size: NA
V gene: TRBV11-2
J gene: TRBJ2-3
CDR3 DNA: TGTGCCAGCAGCTTGGGACTCCCGAGGTACACAGATACGCAGTATTTT
CDR3 protein: CASSLGLPRYTDTQYF

D gene: NA
clone size: NA
V gene: TRBV30
J gene: TRBJ2-7
CDR3 DNA: TGTGCCTGGAGTGTAAGTAACAGGTTAGGCGAGCAGTACTTC
CDR3 protein: CAWSVSNRLGEQYF

D gene: NA
clone size: once
V gene: TRBV2
J gene: TRBJ1-3
CDR3 DNA: TGTGCCAGCAGTGAGCAGGGCCCTAGCTCTGGAAACACCATATATTTT
CDR3 protein: CASSEQGPSSGNTIYF

D gene: NA
clone size: once
V gene: TRBV7-2
J gene: TRBJ2-1
CDR3 DNA: TGTGCCAGCAGCTCGACAGCTTTCAGGGAGCAGTTCTTC
CDR3 protein: CASSSTAFREQFF

D gene: NA
clone size: NA
V gene: TRBV2
J gene: TRBJ1-1
CDR3 DNA: TGTGCCAGCCGACAGTACAAGAACACTGAAGCTTTCTTT
CDR3 protein: CASRQYKNTEAFF

D gene: NA
clone size: NA
V gene: TRBV7-9
J gene: TRBJ2-3
CDR3 DNA: TGTGCCAGCAGCTTAGCGGGGGCCCTCACAGATACGCAGTATTTT
CDR3 protein: CASSLAGALTDTQYF

D gene: NA
clone size: NA
V gene: TRBV10-3
J gene: TRBJ1-1
CDR3 DNA: TGTGCCATCAGTGCCGGACAGGAAGCTTTCTTT
CDR3 protein: CAISAGQEAFF

D gene: NA
clone size: NA
V gene: TRBV7-9
J gene: TRBJ2-2
CDR3 DNA: TGTGCCAGCAGCTTATATGGGACAAACACCGGGGAGCTGTTTTTT
CDR3 protein: CASSLYGTNTGELFF

D gene: TRBD1
clone size: NA
V gene: TRBV4-1
J gene: TRBJ2-4
CDR3 DNA: TGCGCCAGCAGCCGCGGACAGGGGATCTCCAAAAACATTCAGTACTTC
CDR3 protein: CASSRGQGISKNIQYF

D gene: NA
clone size: once
V gene: TRBV15
J gene: TRBJ2-5
CDR3 DNA: TGTGCCACCAGCAGAGGGGGGGGGCAGCAAGAGACCCAGTACTTC
CDR3 protein: CATSRGGGQQETQYF

D gene: NA
clone size: NA
V gene: TRBV6-2/TRBV6-3
J gene: TRBJ1-5
CDR3 DNA: TGTGCCAGCAGCGCAGGAAACCTTAATCAGCCCCAGCATTTT
CDR3 protein: CASSAGNLNQPQHF

D gene: NA
clone size: NA
V gene: TRBV5-4
J gene: TRBJ1-4
CDR3 DNA: TGTGCCAGCAGCTTGTCCACGGCTAATGAAAAACTGTTTTTT
CDR3 protein: CASSLSTANEKLFF

D gene: NA
clone size: NA
V gene: TRBV18
J gene: TRBJ2-5
CDR3 DNA: TGTGCCAGCTCACCACCGGGGGGGCGCAAGGAGACCCAGTACTTC
CDR3 protein: CASSPPGGRKETQYF

D gene: TRBD1
clone size: few
V gene: TRBV6-1
J gene: TRBJ2-1
CDR3 DNA: TGTGCCAGCTCCCTGACCGGGACAGGGATAGATGAGCAGTTCTTC
CDR3 protein: CASSLTGTGIDEQFF

D gene: NA
clone size: NA
V gene: TRBV3-1/TRBV3-2
J gene: TRBJ1-3
CDR3 DNA: TGTGCCAGCAGCCAAGGGTCGAGGGGAAACACCATATATTTT
CDR3 protein: CASSQGSRGNTIYF

D gene: TRBD1
clone size: once
V gene: TRBV5-5
J gene: TRBJ1-1
CDR3 DNA: TGTGCCAGCAGCCCCGGGACAGTTACTGAAGCTTTCTTT
CDR3 protein: CASSPGTVTEAFF

D gene: NA
clone size: NA
V gene: TRBV29-1
J gene: TRBJ2-1
CDR3 DNA: TGCAGCGTTGAAGAGGCAACCTCCAGGGAGCAGTTCTTC
CDR3 protein: CSVEEATSREQFF

D gene: TRBD2
clone size: NA
V gene: TRBV2
J gene: TRBJ2-3
CDR3 DNA: TGTGCCAGTTCTAGCGGGGGGTCTAGCACAGATACGCAGTATTTT
CDR3 protein: CASSSGGSSTDTQYF

D gene: NA
clone size: once
V gene: TRBV3-1/TRBV3-2
J gene: TRBJ1-1
CDR3 DNA: TGTGCCAGCGGGGGGTTAGCTGAAGCTTTCTTT
CDR3 protein: CASGGLAEAFF

D gene: TRBD1
clone size: once
V gene: TRBV28
J gene: TRBJ2-7
CDR3 DNA: TGTGCCGGTTCCCGGGACAGAGGCTCCTACGAGCAGTACTTC
CDR3 protein: CAGSRDRGSYEQYF

D gene: TRBD2
clone size: NA
V gene: TRBV24-1
J gene: TRBJ2-1
CDR3 DNA: TGTGCCACCAGTGACCCCCCCGGGACTAGCAACAATGAGCAGTTCTTC
CDR3 protein: CATSDPPGTSNNEQFF

D gene: NA
clone size: NA
V gene: TRBV21-1
J gene: TRBJ2-7
CDR3 DNA: TGTGCCAGCAGCGCGACAGGGTACGAGCAGTACTTC
CDR3 protein: CASSATGYEQYF

D gene: TRBD1
clone size: NA
V gene: TRBV5-4
J gene: TRBJ2-1
CDR3 DNA: TGTGCCAGCAGCTTGAGACAGGGGGCCTACAATGAGCAGTTCTTC
CDR3 protein: CASSLRQGAYNEQFF

D gene: TRBD2
clone size: NA
V gene: TRBV9
J gene: TRBJ2-7
CDR3 DNA: TGTGCCAGCAGCGTAGAGTCGTTGTCGGGGGGAACCTACGAGCAGTACTTC
CDR3 protein: CASSVESLSGGTYEQYF

D gene: TRBD1
clone size: NA
V gene: TRBV5-4
J gene: TRBJ2-1
CDR3 DNA: TGTGCCAGCACGGGACAGGGGGTAGACAATGAGCAGTTCTTC
CDR3 protein: CASTGQGVDNEQFF

D gene: NA
clone size: NA
V gene: TRBV9
J gene: TRBJ1-3
CDR3 DNA: TGTGCCAGCAGCGTAAGCACAGGGACCCGAGGAAACACCATATATTTT
CDR3 protein: CASSVSTGTRGNTIYF

D gene: NA
clone size: NA
V gene: TRBV28
J gene: TRBJ1-5
CDR3 DNA: TGTGCCAGCAGTTTATGGGGCATGGCCCAGCATTTT
CDR3 protein: CASSLWGMAQHF

D gene: TRBD1
clone size: few
V gene: TRBV5-1
J gene: TRBJ1-6
CDR3 DNA: TGCGCCAGCAGCCCACGACAGGGGTCACCCCTCCACTTT
CDR3 protein: CASSPRQGSPLHF

D gene: TRBD1
clone size: once
V gene: TRBV6-4
J gene: TRBJ2-7
CDR3 DNA: TGTGCCAGCAGTGACTCGATCAGGGGACAGGGGTCTCCCTCCTACGAGCAGTACTTC
CDR3 protein: CASSDSIRGQGSPSYEQYF

D gene: NA
clone size: once
V gene: TRBV12-5
J gene: TRBJ1-1
CDR3 DNA: TGTGCTAGTGGTTTATCAGGTCGCACTGAAGCTTTCTTT
CDR3 protein: CASGLSGRTEAFF

D gene: NA
clone size: NA
V gene: TRBV18
J gene: TRBJ1-1
CDR3 DNA: TGTGCCAGCTCACCCAGGACGGGGGGCGACACTGAAGCTTTCTTT
CDR3 protein: CASSPRTGGDTEAFF

D gene: NA
clone size: NA
V gene: TRBV3-1/TRBV3-2
J gene: TRBJ2-1
CDR3 DNA: TGTGCCAGCAGCCAAGCTTCAGGGGCCAACTACAATGAGCAGTTCTTC
CDR3 protein: CASSQASGANYNEQFF

D gene: NA
clone size: few
V gene: TRBV20-1
J gene: TRBJ1-6
CDR3 DNA: TGCAGTGCTAGTGGCGGCTCGTTGCGTAATTCACCCCTCCACTTT
CDR3 protein: CSASGGSLRNSPLHF

D gene: TRBD1
clone size: NA
V gene: TRBV9
J gene: TRBJ1-1
CDR3 DNA: TGTGCCAGCAGCCGTGACAGGGTTAAAGGCACTGAAGCTTTCTTT
CDR3 protein: CASSRDRVKGTEAFF

D gene: TRBD1
clone size: NA
V gene: TRBV27
J gene: TRBJ1-4
CDR3 DNA: TGTGCCAGCAGGCCACCGGTGTGGGACAGGGGTGGTGAAAAACTGTTTTTT
CDR3 protein: CASRPPVWDRGGEKLFF

D gene: NA
clone size: NA
V gene: TRBV5-6
J gene: TRBJ1-3
CDR3 DNA: TGTGCCAGCAGCGCGATGTTACAGCTACTCTCTGGAAACACCATATATTTT
CDR3 protein: CASSAMLQLLSGNTIYF

D gene: NA
clone size: NA
V gene: TRBV6-5
J gene: TRBJ1-5
CDR3 DNA: TGTGCCAGCAGTTACTCGAGCTACGAGGGGCCCCAGCATTTT
CDR3 protein: CASSYSSYEGPQHF

D gene: NA
clone size: NA
V gene: TRBV7-2
J gene: TRBJ1-4
CDR3 DNA: TGTGCCAGCAGCCCCCACTCGTTGCCTAATGAAAAACTGTTTTTT
CDR3 protein: CASSPHSLPNEKLFF

D gene: TRBD1
clone size: NA
V gene: TRBV7-3
J gene: TRBJ1-1
CDR3 DNA: TGTGCCAGCAGCTTAGTAGCTTTGGGACAGGGGGAGTTCACTGAAGCTTTCTTT
CDR3 protein: CASSLVALGQGEFTEAFF

D gene: NA
clone size: NA
V gene: TRBV23-1
J gene: TRBJ1-2
CDR3 DNA: TGCGCCAGCGGGGGGACGATGCGCTACACCTTC
CDR3 protein: CASGGTMRYTF

D gene: NA
clone size: NA
V gene: TRBV2
J gene: TRBJ2-5
CDR3 DNA: TGTGCCAACGAACAGGGAATTGAGGAGACCCAGTACTTC
CDR3 protein: CANEQGIEETQYF

D gene: TRBD2
clone size: NA
V gene: TRBV30
J gene: TRBJ2-3
CDR3 DNA: TGTGCCTGGGCGCTACCGGGACTAGCCCAGAGGGGTACGCAGTATTTT
CDR3 protein: CAWALPGLAQRGTQYF

D gene: NA
clone size: NA
V gene: TRBV9
J gene: TRBJ2-7
CDR3 DNA: TGTGCCAGCAGCGTAGATGGGGAGAGTCAGGACGAGCAGTACTTC
CDR3 protein: CASSVDGESQDEQYF